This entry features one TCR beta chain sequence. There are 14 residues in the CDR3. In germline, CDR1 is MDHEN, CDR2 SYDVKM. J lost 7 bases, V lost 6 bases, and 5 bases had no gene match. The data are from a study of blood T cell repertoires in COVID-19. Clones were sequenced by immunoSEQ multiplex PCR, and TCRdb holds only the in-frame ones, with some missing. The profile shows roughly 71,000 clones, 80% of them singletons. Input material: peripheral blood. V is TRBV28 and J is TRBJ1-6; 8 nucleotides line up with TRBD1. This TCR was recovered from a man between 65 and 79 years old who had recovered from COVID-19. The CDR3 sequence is CASSPRGRNSPLHF. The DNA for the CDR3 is TGTGCCAGCAGCCCCAGGGGGCGAAATTCACCCCTCCACTTT.